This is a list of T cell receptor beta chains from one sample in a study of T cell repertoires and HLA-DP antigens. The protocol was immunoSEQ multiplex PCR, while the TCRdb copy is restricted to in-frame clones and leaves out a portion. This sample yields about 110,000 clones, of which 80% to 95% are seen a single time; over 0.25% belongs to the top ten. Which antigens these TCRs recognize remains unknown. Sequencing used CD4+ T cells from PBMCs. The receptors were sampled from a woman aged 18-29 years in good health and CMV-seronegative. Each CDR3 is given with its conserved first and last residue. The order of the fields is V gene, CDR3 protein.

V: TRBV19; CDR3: CATCTGQGAMGTGELFF
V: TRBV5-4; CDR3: CASSSWTRTETQYF
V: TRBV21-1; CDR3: CASSKGYSGGQGAGYGYTF
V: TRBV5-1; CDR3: CASSPGTVIGELFF
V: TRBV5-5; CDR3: CASSAGTVAKNIQYF
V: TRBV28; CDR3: CASSSPGADEQYF
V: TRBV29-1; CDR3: CSVDIRQGVGYGYTF
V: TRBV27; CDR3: CASSRGSYNEQFF
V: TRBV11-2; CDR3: CASSLDSFGTDLYEQYF
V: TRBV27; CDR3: CASREPAARKFYNEQFF
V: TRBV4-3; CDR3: CASSQGTDRGAQETQYF
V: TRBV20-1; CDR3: CSALSAEKLFF
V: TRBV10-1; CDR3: CASSRDSNTEAFF
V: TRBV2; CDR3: CASSTQRSQYF
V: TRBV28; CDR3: CASSLIQGRGYTF
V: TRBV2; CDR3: CASSQEDSNQPQHF
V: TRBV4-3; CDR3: CASSQSGTFTDTQYF
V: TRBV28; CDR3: CASSDGRTSGRKQFF
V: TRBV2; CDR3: CASILDREITGELFF
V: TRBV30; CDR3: CAWSRGLYEQYF